This T cell receptor beta chain appears in the sequencing data of a study of spatial heterogeneity in lung cancer. TCRdb recomputed calls from the 5' RACE reads with MiXCR, one row per CDR3 protein. Of tens of thousands of distinct CDR3 sequences detected, around 12% appear once; the ten largest clones hold roughly 39%. General study points: Resection blood, more than follow-up blood, showed ubiquitous expanded tumor TCRs.

The time point was: sample taken at primary tumor resection. Donors were 55 to 75 untreated early-stage non-small cell lung cancer patients. As concerns this clonotype: Its cognate antigen is unknown.

CDR3 length: 14 amino acids. The V gene's germline CDR1 is DFQATT and CDR2 SNEGSKA (reference sequence). Trimming cost V 6 bases and J 6 bases; bases outside gene matches: 9. The rearrangement joins TRBV20-1 to TRBJ2-1; 9 nucleotides line up with TRBD2. This TCR came from a male donor with early-stage non-small cell lung cancer. The specimen was PBMCs, collected at surgery. CDR3 residues: CSAQVGSGSNEQFF. The CDR3 nucleotides are TGCAGTGCCCAGGTTGGTAGCGGGAGCAATGAGCAGTTCTTC.